Ten or more counts support the clone carrying this TCR beta chain. Its specificity is unknown. These data come from a study of neurological immune-mediated disorders. From 2 million PBMCs stored at -80 C, the unsorted libraries were generated. General study findings and limits: When repertoires were grouped phylogenetically, those of 18 of 34 multiple sclerosis patients fell into one related-CDR3 cluster, a possible signature. Because no CDR3 amino acid sequences were shared across subjects by expanded clones, private repertoires were suggested in all groups. No link was found between any clinical or MRI feature and the multiple sclerosis repertoire cluster.

TCRdb processed the 5' RACE reads anew with MiXCR; each CDR3 protein has one entry. There are about 48,000 distinct CDR3 sequences in the sample; 1.9% occur only once, and 2% to 2.5% lies in the top ten. V lost 2 bases and J 1 base, leaving 8 bases between the germline ends. This CDR3 contains 14 residues. The rearrangement links TRBV12-3 or TRBV12-4 to TRBJ2-5, with TRBD2 as a possible D gene (5 bases). The clonotype was recovered from a woman aged 40 to 50 with multiple sclerosis. Sequencing was carried out using PBMCs. CDR3 DNA sequence: TGTGCCAGCAGTTTACTAGCCTCCCAAGAGACCCAGTACTTC. It encodes CASSLLASQETQYF.